Shown below are 25 T cell receptor beta chains from a single sample sequenced in a study of beta chain features in type 1 diabetes. All of the isolated RNA was reverse transcribed, so expressed TCRB transcripts were sequenced. Repertoires were generated with immunoSEQ multiplex PCR, while TCRdb's copy carries only in-frame clones and drops some. The top ten hold over 0.8% of the sample, which has 250,000 to 300,000 clones, under 8.5% seen once. The sequenced sample consisted of central memory CD4+ T cells from blood. The receptors stem from a young woman in good health.

This clone was seen a handful of times. Other DNA sequences of this sample code for an identical CDR3. The rearrangement links TRBV5-1 to TRBJ2-1; 10 bases align to TRBD2. The germline gives CDR1 SGHRS, CDR2 YFSETQ. J was trimmed by 5 bases and V by 2 bases; bases with no gene match: 1. The CDR3 covers 14 residues. The CDR3 coding sequence is TGCGCCAGCAGCTTTCTAGCGGGAGACAATGAGCAGTTCTTC. It yields the protein CASSFLAGDNEQFF.

The J gene is TRBJ2-1, the V gene TRBV11-3; D is undetermined. CDR3 length: 15 residues. Germline lookup yields CDR1 SGHNT and CDR2 YENEEA. Trimming took off 5 bases at V and 4 bases at J, with 15 bases between the two ends. The chain's CDR3 is CASSPPGGLYNEQFF. DNA of the CDR3: TGTGCCAGCAGCCCTCCTGGCGGCCTATACAATGAGCAGTTCTTC.

There are a few counts of this clone. V gene TRBV7-2 combines with J gene TRBJ2-5; the match to TRBD2 covers 7 bases. The germline CDR1 and CDR2 sequences are SGHTA and FQGNSA. J gave up 4 bases and V 1 base, and 6 bases lay outside the gene matches. The CDR3 consists of 15 residues. CDR3 region: CASSLGSGEGETQYF. The CDR3 DNA is TGTGCCAGCAGCTTAGGGTCCGGGGAGGGAGAGACCCAGTACTTC.

The V gene is TRBV6-6, the J gene TRBJ1-4, with 7 bases identical to TRBD1. Trimming at V came to 7 bases and at J to 10 bases, leaving 12 bases not matched to a gene. CDR1 and CDR2 (germline): MNHNY, SVGAGI (reference sequence). The CDR3 contains 14 residues. CDR3 in amino acids: CASTPGLPGGKLFF. CDR3 sequence (DNA): TGTGCCAGCACTCCGGGACTACCAGGGGGAAAACTGTTTTTT.

This clone was found a few times. The chain is built from TRBV7-2 and TRBJ2-3, with D perhaps matching TRBD2 (6 bases). Germline V CDR1 and CDR2: SGHTA, FQGNSA. The CDR3 loop spans 15 amino acids. The V and J ends lost 5 bases and 1 base respectively, with 13 bases between them. CDR3 bases: TGTGCCAGCAGCAGACGGGAGTTCGGCACAGATACGCAGTATTTT. Translated, it gives CASSRREFGTDTQYF.

This clone appeared a few times. The J gene is TRBJ1-2, the V gene TRBV19, with 7 bases aligning to TRBD1. V was clipped by 4 bases and J by 8 bases; unmatched bases: 7. The germline CDR1 and CDR2 sequences are LNHDA and SQIVND (reference sequence). This CDR3 is built from 13 residues. This CDR3 is CASSTGDSRGYTF. The CDR3, as DNA: TGTGCCAGTAGTACTGGGGACAGCCGGGGCTACACCTTC. Variable domain in full (rest from reference TRBV19 and TRBJ1-2): DGGITQSPKYLFRKEGQNVTLSCEQNLNHDAMYWYRQDPGQGLRLIYYSQIVNDFQKGDIAEGYSVSREKKESFPLTVTSAQKNPTAFYLCASSTGDSRGYTFGSGTRLTVV.

The table lists this clone with many counts. V is TRBV5-1 and J is TRBJ2-2, with 10 nucleotides matching TRBD2. The CDR3 contains 15 residues. The ends lost 3 bases at V and 5 bases at J; junction bases unmatched: 4. CDR1 and CDR2 (germline): SGHRS, YFSETQ. CDR3 sequence: CASSSLAGRTGELFF. The CDR3 nucleotides are TGCGCCAGCAGCTCACTAGCGGGACGTACCGGGGAGCTGTTTTTT.

Many counts were recorded for this clone. This specimen includes other DNA sequences encoding the same CDR3. J is TRBJ2-4 and V is TRBV5-4; D is unresolved. The germline gives CDR1 SGHNT, CDR2 YYREEE (reference sequence). V dropped 4 bases and J dropped 0 bases, with 8 bases sitting between them. The CDR3 contains 14 residues. The CDR3 loop is CASSPDLAKNIQYF. CDR3 nucleotide sequence: TGTGCCAGCAGCCCGGACCTAGCCAAAAACATTCAGTACTTC.

The V and J genes are TRBV4-3 and TRBJ2-1; D is unclear. CDR1 LGHNA and CDR2 YSLEER come from the germline V gene. V was pared by 0 bases and J by 9 bases, with 24 bases between. The CDR3 loop spans 18 amino acids. This chain's CDR3 is CASSQEDRVAVPGGEQFF. The CDR3 nucleotides read TGCGCCAGCAGCCAAGAGGATCGGGTTGCGGTCCCTGGCGGTGAGCAGTTCTTC.

V is TRBV2 and J is TRBJ2-5; D not resolved. Trimming removed 8 bases at V and 5 bases at J, with 9 bases between. From germline, CDR1 is SNHLY and CDR2 FYNNEI. The CDR3 is 11 amino acids. Here the CDR3 reads CASRGWETQYF. As DNA, the CDR3 is TGTGCCAGCCGAGGCTGGGAGACCCAGTACTTC. Drawing the rest from reference TRBV2 and TRBJ2-5, the complete variable domain is EPEVTQTPSHQVTQMGQEVILRCVPISNHLYFYWYRQILGQKVEFLVSFYNNEISEKSEIFDDQFSVERPDGSNFTLKIRSTKLEDSAMYFCASRGWETQYFGPGTRLLVL.

Only a few counts were recorded for this clone. Other DNA sequences in the same sample also yield this CDR3. The rearrangement uses TRBV25-1 and TRBJ1-1; D remains ambiguous. This CDR3 region has 11 residues. Germline CDR1 and CDR2: MGHDK and SYGVNS. The V and J ends lost 4 bases and 3 bases respectively, with 3 bases between them. CDR3: CASSGYTEAFF. The DNA of the CDR3 is TGTGCCAGCAGTGGCTACACTGAAGCTTTCTTT.

This clone was picked up a small number of times. The J gene is TRBJ2-2, the V gene TRBV11-3; D possibly corresponds to TRBD2 (5 bases). Trimming pared 5 bases from V and 0 bases from J, leaving 16 bases between. Looked up from germline, CDR1 is SGHNT and CDR2 is YENEEA. There are 17 residues in the CDR3. The CDR3 nucleotides are TGTGCCAGCAGCGGTCTCAGCGGCAATTCGAACACCGGGGAGCTGTTTTTT. Translation: CASSGLSGNSNTGELFF. The variable domain in full, completed from reference TRBV11-3 and TRBJ2-2, reads EAGVVQSPRYKIIEKKQPVAFWCNPISGHNTLYWYLQNLGQGPELLIRYENEEAVDDSQLPKDRFSAERLKGVDSTLKIQPAELGDSAVYLCASSGLSGNSNTGELFFGEGSRLTVL.

In this sample, this clone turned up a few times. The chain couples TRBV5-4 to TRBJ1-1, with D perhaps matching TRBD1 (6 bases). The CDR3 runs 14 residues. Germline-derived CDR1 and CDR2 are SGHNT and YYREEE (reference sequence). The V end lost 1 base, the J end lost 4 bases, and 11 bases lay between the germline ends. The CDR3 loop is CASSLTGRGTEAFF. The CDR3 DNA follows: TGTGCCAGCAGCTTGACAGGGCGTGGCACTGAAGCTTTCTTT.

The gene calls are TRBV4-2 and TRBJ2-2; no firm D call. Germline CDR1 is LGHNA and CDR2 is YNFKEQ. The V and J ends lost 1 base and 3 bases respectively, with 9 bases between them. This CDR3 spans 15 amino acids. DNA of the CDR3: TGTGCCAGCAGCCAAGGTGATCGCGACACCGGGGAGCTGTTTTTT. Translating it yields CASSQGDRDTGELFF.

This clone showed up just a few times. This sequence joins TRBV5-1 and TRBJ2-1; D is unresolved. V lost 5 bases and J lost 3, with 12 bases in between. Per the germline V gene, CDR1 is SGHRS and CDR2 is YFSETQ. CDR3 length: 14 amino acids. CDR3 sequence reads: CASRKDLGYNEQFF. The CDR3 coding sequence is TGCGCCAGCAGAAAGGACCTAGGCTACAATGAGCAGTTCTTC.

In regard to this clone: A much larger clone sits a single nucleotide away, making a read error possible. The chain is built from TRBV10-3 and TRBJ2-1; no firm D call. Germline-derived CDR1 and CDR2 are ENHRY and SYGVKD. There are 11 residues in the CDR3. With 1 base removed from V and 5 bases from J, the gap between germline ends came to 0 bases. The CDR3 DNA sequence: TGTGCCATCAGTGAGTACAATGAGCAGTTCTTC. This codes for CAISEYNEQFF.

In its sample, this clone was seen many times. The chain joins TRBV2 to TRBJ1-1, with D unclear. Germline V gene data show CDR1 as SNHLY and CDR2 as FYNNEI. There are 12 residues in the CDR3. Trimming stripped 7 bases from V and 5 bases from J, with 11 bases between. The DNA for the CDR3 is TGTGCCAGCACTCGGGGTAGGACTGAAGCTTTCTTT. It yields the protein CASTRGRTEAFF.

The sample holds a few counts of this clone. V and J are TRBV11-2 and TRBJ2-1; possible D gene TRBD1, 5 bases. Germline V lookup: CDR1 SGHAT, CDR2 FQNNGV. The V end lost 4 bases, the J end lost 9 bases, and 16 bases lay between the germline ends. This CDR3 has 14 residues. The CDR3 DNA is TGTGCCAGCAGCTCGACCCAAGGGGCGCGTGAGCAGTTCTTC. Translation gives CASSSTQGAREQFF.

This clone was counted at least ten times. Other DNA sequences in the sample encode the same CDR3. The chain has TRBV2 and TRBJ2-7; 8 bases are a match to TRBD1. The length of the CDR3 is 13 residues. CDR1 is SNHLY and CDR2 is FYNNEI in the germline V gene. V gave up 5 bases and J gave up 3 bases; unmatched junction bases: 3. The CDR3 sequence: CASSPGGFYEQYF. CDR3 nucleotide sequence: TGTGCCAGCAGTCCAGGGGGCTTCTACGAGCAGTACTTC.

The CDR3 region has the DNA TGCACCAGCAGCCAAAGGTCCCCAACCCATACGGTTAGGAAGGATCAGCCCCAGCATTTT. Translating gives CTSSQRSPTHTVRKDQPQHF. The chain recombines TRBV1 with TRBJ1-5. TRBV1 is recorded as a pseudogene. This CDR3 contains 20 residues.

This clone was counted a few times. The chain uses TRBV2 and TRBJ2-7; D unresolved. V dropped 6 bases and J dropped 4 bases, with 13 bases sitting between them. Germline V gene sequence: CDR1 SNHLY, CDR2 FYNNEI. The CDR3 is 13 amino acids. CDR3 region: CASSGALGYEQYF. For the CDR3, the DNA is TGTGCCAGCAGCGGAGCACTCGGGTACGAGCAGTACTTC.

Only a few counts were recorded for this clone. The gene calls are TRBV5-1 and TRBJ2-4; maybe TRBD2 (5 bases). V gave up 5 bases and J gave up 5 bases, with 11 bases separating them. This CDR3 has 13 residues. CDR1 is SGHRS and CDR2 is YFSETQ in the germline V gene. This CDR3 is CASRTGTQNIQYF. Here the CDR3 DNA reads TGCGCCAGCAGGACGGGAACGCAAAACATTCAGTACTTC.

This rearrangement joins TRBV29-1 to TRBJ2-3, with a weak D call TRBD1 (6 bases). The V gene lost 3 bases and the J gene lost 4 bases, with 14 bases spanning the gap. Germline assignment: CDR1 SQVTM and CDR2 ANQGSEA. This CDR3 is built from 14 residues. The CDR3 coding sequence is TGCAGCGTTGACCCGACAGGCCTCGCAGATACGCAGTATTTT. This codes for CSVDPTGLADTQYF.

This clone turned up a few times. The genes are TRBV18 and TRBJ2-4; 8 positions match TRBD1. The V gene's germline CDR1 is KGHSH and CDR2 LQKENI. The CDR3 consists of 19 residues. V dropped 3 bases and J dropped 2; count of bases not matched to a gene: 15. CDR3 sequence: CASSPQGAGVLGTKNIQYF. The DNA of the CDR3 is TGTGCCAGCTCACCCCAGGGGGCTGGCGTTTTAGGGACCAAAAACATTCAGTACTTC.

The chain carries TRBV18 and TRBJ1-5; 7 bases fit TRBD1. Per germline, CDR1 KGHSH and CDR2 LQKENI. The CDR3 sequence is 15 residues long. With 4 bases clipped from V and 4 bases from J, the junction kept 7 bases outside the gene matches. The CDR3 bases are TGTGCCAGCTCACTGAGGCCGACAGGGAATCAGCCCCAGCATTTT. Its protein is CASSLRPTGNQPQHF.